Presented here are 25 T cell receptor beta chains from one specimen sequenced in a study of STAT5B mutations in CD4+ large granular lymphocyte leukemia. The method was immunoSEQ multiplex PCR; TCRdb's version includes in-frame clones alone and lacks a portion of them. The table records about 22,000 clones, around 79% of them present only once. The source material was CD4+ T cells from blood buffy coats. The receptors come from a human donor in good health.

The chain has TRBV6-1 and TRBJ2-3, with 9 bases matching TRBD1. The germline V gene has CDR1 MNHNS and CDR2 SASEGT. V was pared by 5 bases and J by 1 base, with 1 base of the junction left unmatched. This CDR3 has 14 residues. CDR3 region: CASSRTGGTDTQYF. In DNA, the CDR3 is TGTGCCAGCAGTAGGACAGGGGGCACAGATACGCAGTATTTT.

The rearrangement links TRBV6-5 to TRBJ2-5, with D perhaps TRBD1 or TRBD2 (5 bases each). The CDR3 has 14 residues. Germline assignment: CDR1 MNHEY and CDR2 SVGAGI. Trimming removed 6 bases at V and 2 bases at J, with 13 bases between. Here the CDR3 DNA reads TGTGCCAGCAGACCCGGGACCTCGCAAGAGACCCAGTACTTC. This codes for CASRPGTSQETQYF.

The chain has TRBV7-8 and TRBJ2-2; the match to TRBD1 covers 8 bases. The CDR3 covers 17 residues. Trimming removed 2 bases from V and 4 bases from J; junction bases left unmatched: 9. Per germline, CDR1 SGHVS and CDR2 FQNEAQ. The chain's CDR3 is CASSLSTGGRSTGELFF. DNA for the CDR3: TGTGCCAGCAGCTTATCTACAGGGGGTAGGAGCACCGGGGAGCTGTTTTTT.

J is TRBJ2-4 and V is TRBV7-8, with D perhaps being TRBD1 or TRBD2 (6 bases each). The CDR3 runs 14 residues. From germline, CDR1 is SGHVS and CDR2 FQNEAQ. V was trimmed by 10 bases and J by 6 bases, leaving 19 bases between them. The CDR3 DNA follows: TGTGCCACCGCCAGGGGAGGATCGGGAAACATTCAGTACTTC. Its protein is CATARGGSGNIQYF.

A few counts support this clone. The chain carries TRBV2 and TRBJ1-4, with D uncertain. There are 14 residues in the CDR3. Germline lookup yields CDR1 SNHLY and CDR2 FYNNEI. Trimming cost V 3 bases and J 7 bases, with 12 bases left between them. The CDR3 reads CASSEDWSGEKLFF. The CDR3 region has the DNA TGTGCCAGCAGTGAGGACTGGTCTGGTGAAAAACTGTTTTTT.

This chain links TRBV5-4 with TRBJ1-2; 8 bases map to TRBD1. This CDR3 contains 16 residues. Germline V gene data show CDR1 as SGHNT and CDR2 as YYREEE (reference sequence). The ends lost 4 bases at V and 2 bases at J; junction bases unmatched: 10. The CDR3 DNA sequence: TGTGCCAGCAGCCGTGAAGGACAGGGTAAAAACTATGGCTACACCTTC. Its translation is CASSREGQGKNYGYTF.

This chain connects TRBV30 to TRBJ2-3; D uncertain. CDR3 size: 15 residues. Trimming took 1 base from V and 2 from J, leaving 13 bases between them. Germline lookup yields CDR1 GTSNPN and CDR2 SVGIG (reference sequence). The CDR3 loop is CAWSEGTLLTDTQYF. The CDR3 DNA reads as TGTGCCTGGAGTGAGGGCACCTTACTCACAGATACGCAGTATTTT. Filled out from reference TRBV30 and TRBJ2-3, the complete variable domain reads SQTIHQWPATLVQPVGSPLSLECTVEGTSNPNLYWYRQAAGRGLQLLFYSVGIGQISSEVPQNLSASRPQDRQFILSSKKLLLSDSGFYLCAWSEGTLLTDTQYFGPGTRLTVL.

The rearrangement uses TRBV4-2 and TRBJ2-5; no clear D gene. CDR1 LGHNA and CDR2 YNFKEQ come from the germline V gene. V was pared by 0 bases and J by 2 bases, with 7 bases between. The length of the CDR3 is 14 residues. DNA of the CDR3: TGTGCCAGCAGCCAAGAAGCCCGGCAAGAGACCCAGTACTTC. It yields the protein CASSQEARQETQYF.

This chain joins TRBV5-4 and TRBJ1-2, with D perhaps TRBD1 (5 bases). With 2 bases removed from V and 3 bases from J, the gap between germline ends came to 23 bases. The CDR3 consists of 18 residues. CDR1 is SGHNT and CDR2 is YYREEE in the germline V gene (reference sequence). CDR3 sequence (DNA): TGTGCCAGCAGCTTCCCGGGGTGGTCGCAGGGTATCGACTATGGCTACACCTTC. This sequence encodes CASSFPGWSQGIDYGYTF.

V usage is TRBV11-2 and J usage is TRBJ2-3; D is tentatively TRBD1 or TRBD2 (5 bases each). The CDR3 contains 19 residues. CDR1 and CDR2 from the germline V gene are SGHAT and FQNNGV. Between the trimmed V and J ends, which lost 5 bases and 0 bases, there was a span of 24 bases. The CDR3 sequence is CASSHRRSRDLTSTDTQYF. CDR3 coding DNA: TGTGCCAGCAGCCACCGAAGGTCAAGGGACCTAACTAGCACAGATACGCAGTATTTT.

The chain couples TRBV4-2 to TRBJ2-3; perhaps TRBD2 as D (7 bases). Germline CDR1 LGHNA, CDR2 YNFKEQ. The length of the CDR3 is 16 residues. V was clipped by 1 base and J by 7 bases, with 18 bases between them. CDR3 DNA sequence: TGTGCCAGCAGCCAAGGAGGGGGGGGCAATATGAATACGCAGTATTTT. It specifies CASSQGGGGNMNTQYF.

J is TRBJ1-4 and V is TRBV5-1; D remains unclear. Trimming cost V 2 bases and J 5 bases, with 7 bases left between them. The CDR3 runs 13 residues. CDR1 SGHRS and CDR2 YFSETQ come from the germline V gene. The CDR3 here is CASSFSGNEKLFF. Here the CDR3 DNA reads TGCGCCAGCAGCTTCTCCGGGAATGAAAAACTGTTTTTT.

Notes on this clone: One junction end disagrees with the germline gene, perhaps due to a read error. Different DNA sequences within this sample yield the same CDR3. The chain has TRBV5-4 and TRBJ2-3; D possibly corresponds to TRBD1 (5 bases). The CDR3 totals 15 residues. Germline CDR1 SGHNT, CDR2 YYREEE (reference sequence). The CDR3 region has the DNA TGTGCCAGCAGCTTCGACAGCATGGGTACAGATACACAGTATTTT. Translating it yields CASSFDSMGTDTQYF.

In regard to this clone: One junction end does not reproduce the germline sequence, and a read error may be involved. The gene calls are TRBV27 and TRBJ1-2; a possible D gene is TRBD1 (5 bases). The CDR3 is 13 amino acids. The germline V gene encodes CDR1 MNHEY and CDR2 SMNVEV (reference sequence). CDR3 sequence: CASSTSGAGRVSF. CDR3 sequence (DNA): TGTGCCAGCAGTACCTCTGGGGCAGGGAGGGTTTCCTTC.

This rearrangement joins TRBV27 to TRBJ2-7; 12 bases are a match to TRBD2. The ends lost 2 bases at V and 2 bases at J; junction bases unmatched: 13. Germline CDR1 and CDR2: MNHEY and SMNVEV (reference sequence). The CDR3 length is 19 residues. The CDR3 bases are TGTGCCAGCAGTTTAGGGGCTAGCGGGGGGGCCCGGGGGACCTACGAGCAGTACTTC. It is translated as CASSLGASGGARGTYEQYF.

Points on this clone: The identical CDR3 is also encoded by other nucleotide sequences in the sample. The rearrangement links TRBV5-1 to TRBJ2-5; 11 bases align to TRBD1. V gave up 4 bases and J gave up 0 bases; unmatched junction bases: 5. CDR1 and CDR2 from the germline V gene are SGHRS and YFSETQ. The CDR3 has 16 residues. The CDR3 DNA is TGCGCCAGCAGCCCCGGGACAGGGGGGTACCAAGAGACCCAGTACTTC. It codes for CASSPGTGGYQETQYF.

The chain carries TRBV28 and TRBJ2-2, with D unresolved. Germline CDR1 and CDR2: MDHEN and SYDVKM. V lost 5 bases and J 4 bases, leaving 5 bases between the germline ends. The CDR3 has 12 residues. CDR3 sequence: CASSLSTGELFF. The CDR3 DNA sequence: TGTGCCAGCAGTCTTAGCACCGGGGAGCTGTTTTTT.

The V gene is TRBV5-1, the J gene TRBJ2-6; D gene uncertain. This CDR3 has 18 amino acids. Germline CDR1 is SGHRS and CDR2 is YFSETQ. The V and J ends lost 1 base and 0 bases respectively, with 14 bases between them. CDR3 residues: CASSLRQSQSSGANVLTF. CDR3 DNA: TGCGCCAGCAGCTTGCGACAATCCCAGAGCTCTGGGGCCAACGTCCTGACTTTC. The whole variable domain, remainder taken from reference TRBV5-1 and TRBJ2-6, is KAGVTQTPRYLIKTRGQQVTLSCSPISGHRSVSWYQQTPGQGLQFLFEYFSETQRNKGNFPGRFSGRQFSNSRSEMNVSTLELGDSALYLCASSLRQSQSSGANVLTFGAGSRLTVL.

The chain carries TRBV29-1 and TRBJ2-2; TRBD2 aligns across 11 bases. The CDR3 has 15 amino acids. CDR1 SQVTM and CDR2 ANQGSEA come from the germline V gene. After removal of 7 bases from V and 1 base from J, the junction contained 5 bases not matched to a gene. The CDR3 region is CSGKGLAGNTGELFF. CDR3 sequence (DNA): TGCAGCGGTAAAGGACTAGCGGGGAACACCGGGGAGCTGTTTTTT.

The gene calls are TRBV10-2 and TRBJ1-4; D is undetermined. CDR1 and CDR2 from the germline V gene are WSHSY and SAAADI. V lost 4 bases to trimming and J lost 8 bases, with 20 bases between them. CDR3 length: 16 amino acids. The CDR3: CASSVFPGSGWEKLFF. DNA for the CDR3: TGCGCCAGCAGTGTGTTCCCGGGATCTGGATGGGAAAAACTGTTTTTT.

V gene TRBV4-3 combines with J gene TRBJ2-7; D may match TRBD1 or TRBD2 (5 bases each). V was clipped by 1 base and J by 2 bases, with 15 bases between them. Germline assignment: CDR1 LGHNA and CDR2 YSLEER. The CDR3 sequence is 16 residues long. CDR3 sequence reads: CASSQASIGDPYEQYF. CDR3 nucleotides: TGCGCCAGCAGCCAAGCCAGCATCGGGGACCCCTACGAGCAGTACTTC.

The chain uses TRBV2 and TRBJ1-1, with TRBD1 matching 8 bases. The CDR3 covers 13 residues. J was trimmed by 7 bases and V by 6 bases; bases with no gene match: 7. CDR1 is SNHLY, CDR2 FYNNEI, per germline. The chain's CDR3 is CASRETGAGEAFF. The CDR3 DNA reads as TGTGCCAGCAGGGAGACAGGGGCGGGTGAAGCTTTCTTT.

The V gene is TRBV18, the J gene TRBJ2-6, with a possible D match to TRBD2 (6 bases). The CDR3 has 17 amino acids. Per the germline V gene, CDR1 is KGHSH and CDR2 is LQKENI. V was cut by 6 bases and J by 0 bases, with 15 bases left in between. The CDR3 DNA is TGTGCCAGCTCGAAGGAAGCAGCGGGCTCTGGGGCCAACGTCCTGACTTTC. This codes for CASSKEAAGSGANVLTF.

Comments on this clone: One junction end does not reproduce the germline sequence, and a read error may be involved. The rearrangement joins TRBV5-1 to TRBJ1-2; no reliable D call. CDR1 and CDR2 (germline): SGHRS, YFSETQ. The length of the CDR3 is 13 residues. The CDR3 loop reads CASNLPHADGYTF. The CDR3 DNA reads TGCGCCAGCAACTTGCCCCACGCGGATGGCTACACCTTC.

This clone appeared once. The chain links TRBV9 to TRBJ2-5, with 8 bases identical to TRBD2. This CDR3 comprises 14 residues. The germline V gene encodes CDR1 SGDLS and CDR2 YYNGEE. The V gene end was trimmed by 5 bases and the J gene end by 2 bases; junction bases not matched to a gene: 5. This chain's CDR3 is CASSFSGIQETQYF. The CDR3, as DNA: TGTGCCAGCAGTTTTAGCGGGATTCAAGAGACCCAGTACTTC.